This T cell receptor beta chain stems from a study of OX40 agonist ivuxolimab in advanced cancers. The CDR3 is made up of 18 amino acids. CDR1 is SGDLS and CDR2 is YYNGEE in the germline V gene. Trimming took off 4 bases at V and 5 bases at J, with 25 bases between the two ends. TCRdb keeps only in-frame clones here, not all; method: immunoSEQ multiplex PCR. Here the sample spans tens of thousands of clones, 75% to 95% being singletons. This clone occurred once. The chain employs TRBV9 and TRBJ2-1; TRBD1 or TRBD2 may be the D gene (5 bases each). The clonotype was recovered from an adult with an advanced solid tumor such as melanoma, head and neck, liver or kidney cancer. Source: CD4+ or CD8+ T cells sorted from blood, taken in a trial of the OX40 agonist ivuxolimab. CDR3 in amino acids: CASSLEPGLNKGNNEQFF. CDR3 coding DNA: TGTGCCAGCAGCCTCGAGCCGGGGTTGAACAAGGGGAACAATGAGCAGTTCTTC.